This T cell receptor (beta chain) emerged from a study of T-cell reconstitution after alpha-beta-depleted transplantation in children. Unique molecular identifiers were incorporated when the TCRbeta library was constructed. MiXCR, applied by TCRdb to the PCR reads, yields one record per CDR3 protein. In the table there are around 500,000 distinct CDR3 sequences, about 23% of which are singletons. This clonotype was observed a few times. As yet, its antigen is unknown. The CDR3 covers 15 residues. V lost 3 bases, J lost 2 bases, and 11 bases lay in between. Study results and limitations: From newly produced T cells came most of the T-cell counts and diversity one year after transplant. Several hundred expanded graft clones reportedly supplied alpha-beta T cells about two months after transplant. Where some patients showed high TCRbeta diversity at day 60, it came from recipient T cells and thymic progenitors that had survived.

This TCR was recovered from a boy younger than two who had a stem cell transplant for acute myeloid leukemia, so the T cells may come from the graft donor. V usage is TRBV12-3 or TRBV12-4 and J usage is TRBJ1-5, with TRBD1 as a possible D gene (5 bases). The sequencing here drew on PBMCs, mostly from graft donor cells, taken 360 days after TCRalphabeta/CD19-depleted stem cell transplant. CDR3 in amino acids: CASSFARVGNQPQHF. CDR3 nucleotides: TGTGCCAGCAGTTTTGCCAGGGTAGGCAATCAGCCCCAGCATTTT.